This entry lists 5 T cell receptor beta chains sequenced from one sample in a study of blood T cell repertoires in COVID-19. Here immunoSEQ multiplex PCR was the method, and the copy in TCRdb shows in-frame clones only, minus some. The repertoire includes 110,000 or so clones, nearly 85% of them detected once, and roughly 7% sits in the top ten. Sample: peripheral blood. All receptors derive from a woman in her forties or fifties with acute or convalescent COVID-19.

This clone came up a few times. The chain links TRBV30 to TRBJ1-5; 7 positions match TRBD1. This CDR3 has 16 amino acids. Germline lookup yields CDR1 GTSNPN and CDR2 SVGIG (reference sequence). The V segment lost 0 bases and the J segment 2 bases; nucleotides outside the gene matches: 7. The CDR3 sequence is CAWSVRGTVGNQPQHF. The CDR3 region has the DNA TGTGCCTGGAGTGTACGCGGGACAGTGGGCAATCAGCCCCAGCATTTT. Combining the CDR3 with reference TRBV30 and TRBJ1-5 gives the whole variable domain SQTIHQWPATLVQPVGSPLSLECTVEGTSNPNLYWYRQAAGRGLQLLFYSVGIGQISSEVPQNLSASRPQDRQFILSSKKLLLSDSGFYLCAWSVRGTVGNQPQHFGDGTRLSIL.

The DNA of the CDR3 is TGTGCCACCAACGAACCTTCGAGGGTAGGAGGCACAGATACGCAGTATTTT. Protein: CATNEPSRVGGTDTQYF. The rearrangement links TRBV28 to TRBJ2-3; weak D call: TRBD2 (5 bases). This CDR3 is 17 amino acids long. In germline, CDR1 is MDHEN, CDR2 SYDVKM. The ends were cut back, 10 bases at V and 1 base at J, with 24 bases in the middle.

In this sample, this clone turned up once. This sequence joins TRBV30 and TRBJ1-2, with 9 nucleotides matching TRBD1. Germline values: CDR1 GTSNPN, CDR2 SVGIG (reference sequence). Trimming at V came to 3 bases and at J to 3 bases, leaving 5 bases not matched to a gene. The CDR3 contains 14 residues. CDR3 in DNA: TGTGCCTGGAGGCCCCGGGACAGGGACTATGGCTACACCTTC. This codes for CAWRPRDRDYGYTF.

This chain joins TRBV2 and TRBJ2-2; TRBD1 agrees at 7 bases. The V segment lost 8 bases and the J segment 3 bases; nucleotides outside the gene matches: 6. The germline gives CDR1 SNHLY, CDR2 FYNNEI. The CDR3 covers 14 residues. This CDR3 is CASSGQYYTGELFF. DNA for the CDR3: TGTGCCAGCTCGGGACAGTATTACACCGGGGAGCTGTTTTTT.

In regard to this clone: Since a much larger clone is just one base distant, this may be a read error. The chain links TRBV28 to TRBJ1-3; tentatively, D is TRBD1 (5 bases). CDR1 and CDR2 from the germline V gene are MDHEN and SYDVKM. CDR3 length equals 18 residues. The V end lost 0 bases, the J end lost 2 bases, and 17 bases lay between the germline ends. The CDR3 region has the DNA TGTGCCAGCAGTTTATGGGGGCCCGAAACTTGGGCTGGAAACACCATATATTTT. Translation gives CASSLWGPETWAGNTIYF.